The rows below give T cell receptor beta chains drawn from one sample of a study of high-grade serous ovarian cancer treatment subgroups. Here immunoSEQ multiplex PCR was the method, and the copy in TCRdb shows in-frame clones only, minus some. In the table there are 5,500 to 6,000 clones, roughly two thirds of which are singletons. Sequencing was performed on tumor tissue. The receptors shown here come from a human donor with high-grade serous ovarian cancer. The CDR3 runs from the conserved cysteine through the conserved F or W. Fields, in order: D gene, clone size, J gene, V gene, CDR3 DNA, CDR3 protein. D genes are given only for firm matches. Not all rows give a size; the values are once, few, many and, for expanded clones, a class.

. | . | TRBJ2-2 | TRBV27 | TGTGCCAGCAGTTTTACCCCGGGGGTGGGGATGAGCACCGGGGAGCTGTTTTTT | CASSFTPGVGMSTGELFF
. | once | TRBJ1-2 | TRBV4-3 | TGCGCCAGCAGCCAAGATTGGCAGGACTATGGCTACACCTTC | CASSQDWQDYGYTF
. | once | TRBJ2-5 | TRBV7-8 | TGTGCCAGCAGCGCCCCCGACAGGGCGGGGGAGACCCAGTACTTC | CASSAPDRAGETQYF
. | . | TRBJ2-5 | TRBV11-3 | TGTGCCAGCAGCTTAGATTGGTCAGGAGTGGAGACCCAGTACTTC | CASSLDWSGVETQYF
. | . | TRBJ2-7 | TRBV5-4 | TGTGCCAGCAGCTTGCCAGGGATGGGAAGGGAGTACTTC | CASSLPGMGREYF
. | . | TRBJ1-4 | TRBV30 | TGTGCCTGGAGTCTGACAGCTACTAATGAAAAACTGTTTTTT | CAWSLTATNEKLFF
. | once | TRBJ1-2 | TRBV29-1 | TGCAGCGCCTTTAATGTGGTTAACTATGGCTACACCTTC | CSAFNVVNYGYTF
TRBD1 | . | TRBJ1-1 | TRBV7-9 | TGTGCCAGCAGCTTAGCGTGGACAGGCGAATCTTTCTTT | CASSLAWTGESFF
. | few | TRBJ2-6 | TRBV7-3 | TGTGCCAGCGGGAGGTCCGGGGCCAACGTCCTGACTTTC | CASGRSGANVLTF
TRBD1 | . | TRBJ2-5 | TRBV5-1 | TGCGCCAGCAGCTCCACAGGGGTGCAAGAGACCCAGTACTTC | CASSSTGVQETQYF
. | . | TRBJ1-2 | TRBV14 | TGTGCCAGCAGCCAAGGGCCCTATGGCTACACCTTC | CASSQGPYGYTF
. | . | TRBJ1-2 | TRBV19 | TGTGCCAGTAGTACTGCGGACAGCTCTGGCTACACCTTC | CASSTADSSGYTF
. | . | TRBJ1-1 | TRBV6-4 | TGTGCCAGCAGACATCAGGGCGCCACTGAAGCTTTCTTT | CASRHQGATEAFF
. | once | TRBJ2-4 | TRBV4-3 | TGCGCCAGCAGCCCAGTCCTGACAGCGCTAGCCAAAAACATTCAGTACTTC | CASSPVLTALAKNIQYF
. | . | TRBJ1-1 | TRBV6-5 | TGTGCCAGCAGTTACGTCGCTGAAGCTTTCTTT | CASSYVAEAFF
. | . | TRBJ2-1 | TRBV11-2 | TGTGCCAGCAGCTTGTGGCAGTACAATGAGCAGTTCTTC | CASSLWQYNEQFF
TRBD2 | . | TRBJ2-7 | TRBV5-4 | TGTGCCAGCAGCTCGGGGGGCTACGAGCAGTACTTC | CASSSGGYEQYF
. | . | TRBJ1-6 | TRBV7-9 | TGTGCCAGCGCCGACGGGGCAGCCAATTCACCCCTCCACTTT | CASADGAANSPLHF
. | . | TRBJ1-2 | TRBV29-1 | TGCAGCGTTGAAGATCGGGAGGGCTATGGCTACACCTTC | CSVEDREGYGYTF
. | . | TRBJ1-4 | TRBV2 | TGTGCCGGACGCGGGGGCGTTGTTGAAAAACTGTTTTTT | CAGRGGVVEKLFF
TRBD2 | . | TRBJ2-2 | TRBV5-1 | TGCGCCAGCAGCTTGGGGACTAGCTCCGGGGAGCTGTTTTTT | CASSLGTSSGELFF
TRBD1 | . | TRBJ2-1 | TRBV5-6 | TGTGCCAGCAGCCAACCGGGACAGGGGGCTGTTGAGCAGTTCTTC | CASSQPGQGAVEQFF
. | . | TRBJ1-1 | TRBV18 | TGTGCCAGCTCACCGACCCAGCAGGGGCCGAACACTGAAGCTTTCTTT | CASSPTQQGPNTEAFF
. | once | TRBJ1-1 | TRBV2 | TGTGCCAGCAATGCACAGATGAACACTGAAGCTTTCTTT | CASNAQMNTEAFF
. | . | TRBJ1-2 | TRBV7-9 | TGTGCCAGCAGCTTAGAGGGGACGGTTAACTATGGCTACACCTTC | CASSLEGTVNYGYTF
TRBD1 | few | TRBJ1-1 | TRBV6-5 | TGTGCCAGCACCAGAACCGGGACAGGGGTAACTGAAGCTTTCTTT | CASTRTGTGVTEAFF
. | . | TRBJ1-1 | TRBV19 | TGTGCCAGTAGTACCAGTATACGAGGGAACACTGAAGCTTTCTTT | CASSTSIRGNTEAFF
. | . | TRBJ1-3 | TRBV19 | TGTGCCAGCGGGAGGGCGGACTCTGGAAACACCATATATTTT | CASGRADSGNTIYF
. | . | TRBJ2-7 | TRBV4-2 | TGTGCCAGCAGCCAAGGGGTACAAGGTAGGGGGATAGAGGAGCAGTACTTC | CASSQGVQGRGIEEQYF
. | . | TRBJ1-5 | TRBV7-2 | TGTGCCAGCAGCTTTTCCGGGGCGGGCAATCAGCCCCAGCATTTT | CASSFSGAGNQPQHF
. | . | TRBJ2-5 | TRBV5-3 | TGTGCCAGCAGCGCACAAGAGACCCAGTACTTC | CASSAQETQYF
TRBD1 | . | TRBJ1-1 | TRBV7-8 | TGTGCCAGCAGCTATACCGGGACAGTGAACACTGAAGCTTTCTTT | CASSYTGTVNTEAFF
. | few | TRBJ2-7 | TRBV5-5 | TGTGCCAGCAGCTTGGAGGGCCCTCGGGAGCAGTACTTC | CASSLEGPREQYF
. | . | TRBJ1-6 | TRBV4-1 | TGCGCCAGCAGCCAAGATCTCTACCCGACAGCGCGAGGAAATGATTCCAATTCACCCCTCCACTTT | CASSQDLYPTARGNDSNSPLHF
. | . | TRBJ2-5 | TRBV25-1 | TGTGCCAGCAGTGAATGGTTGGCGGCAGGGCCAGAGACCCAGTACTTC | CASSEWLAAGPETQYF
. | . | TRBJ2-2 | TRBV28 | TGTGCCAGCAGTTTAAAGTGGGAGCTGTTTTTT | CASSLKWELFF
. | few | TRBJ1-2 | TRBV10-2 | TGCGCCAGCAGTGAGTTCAGGGCTGGCTACACCTTC | CASSEFRAGYTF
. | . | TRBJ1-5 | TRBV6-5 | TGTGCCAGCAGCTACTGGTCGGGGGGAGATCAGCCCCAGCATTTT | CASSYWSGGDQPQHF
. | . | TRBJ2-5 | TRBV7-8 | TGTGCCAGCAGCTTAGTCCAGGGGGAGACCCAGTACTTC | CASSLVQGETQYF
TRBD1 | . | TRBJ1-2 | TRBV4-3 | TGCGCCAGCAGCCCGCGGACAGGGTGGGGCTATGGCTACACCTTC | CASSPRTGWGYGYTF
. | . | TRBJ2-5 | TRBV7-2 | TGTGCCAGCACCTTGGAGGGGGGCGTTGGGGCCCAGTACTTC | CASTLEGGVGAQYF
TRBD1 | . | TRBJ2-7 | TRBV7-8 | TGTGCCAGCAGCTTTCATCTCCCCGGGACAGGGGCCTACGAGCAGTACTTC | CASSFHLPGTGAYEQYF
. | few | TRBJ2-7 | TRBV6-6 | TGTGCCAGCAGCCGCGAGGGGGGCGAGCAGTACTTC | CASSREGGEQYF
TRBD1 | few | TRBJ1-5 | TRBV6-1 | TGTGCCAGCAGTGAAAACAGGGGTCAGCCCCAGCATTTT | CASSENRGQPQHF
TRBD2 | . | TRBJ2-2 | TRBV6-5 | TGTGCCAGCAGTTCTGGGGGGGGATGGACCGGGGAGCTGTTTTTT | CASSSGGGWTGELFF
TRBD1 | . | TRBJ1-5 | TRBV5-1 | TGCGCCAGCAGCTTATGGACAGGGGTTGATCAGCCCCAGCATTTT | CASSLWTGVDQPQHF
. | . | TRBJ1-2 | TRBV7-2 | TGTGCCAGCACCCTAGACAGAGTCTATGGCTACACCTTC | CASTLDRVYGYTF
. | . | TRBJ1-1 | TRBV5-1 | TGCGCCAGCAGTCTGAGCGGATTGAACACTGAAGCTTTCTTT | CASSLSGLNTEAFF
. | once | TRBJ2-2 | TRBV6-5 | TGTGCCAGCAGCTTACAGAGCCCCACCGGGGAGCTGTTTTTT | CASSLQSPTGELFF
. | . | TRBJ2-5 | TRBV5-1 | TGCGCCAGCAGCCCCGTAGCGGCAAAAGAGACCCAGTACTTC | CASSPVAAKETQYF